The present T cell receptor beta chain was sequenced within a study of shared clonotypes between healthy human individuals. This clone has only one observation. Its antigen remains unknown. Deep was the level used in running the assay. Genomic DNA from each subset was divided evenly over several immunoSEQ plates. This table comes from immunoSEQ multiplex PCR, and its TCRdb copy is limited to in-frame clones, with some not included. The table includes about 2.5 million clones, 85% to 95% detected once. This CDR3 comprises 17 residues. Germline CDR1 and CDR2: KGHSH and LQKENI. Trimming at V came to 3 bases and at J to 0 bases, leaving 8 bases not matched to a gene. Study-wide points: Some naive CD4 clonotypes, 4% to 6%, turned up in common across four donors. In general, naive subsets displayed greater estimated richness than memory subsets did.

This sequence joins TRBV18 and TRBJ2-7; 10 nucleotides agree with TRBD2. The sequencing sample was made of naive CD4+ T cells from PBMCs. The subset is: CD45RA+ positively selected. The sequence came from a man aged 18 to 30 in good health. Some clones in this sample may be carry-over from other donors' samples. The CDR3 bases are TGTGCCAGCTCACCTACGAGCGGGAGGGCCCTCTCCTACGAGCAGTACTTC. Translated, it gives CASSPTSGRALSYEQYF.